These 17 T cell receptor beta chains were sequenced from one sample in a study of blood T cell repertoires in COVID-19. Clones were sequenced by immunoSEQ multiplex PCR, and TCRdb holds only the in-frame ones, with some missing. The sample lists about 200,000 clones, roughly 86% seen once, with 3% to 4% in the top ten. Sequenced: PBMCs or T cells enriched from blood (not recorded which). These receptors came from a woman in her twenties or thirties with acute COVID-19.

This clone was found a few times. V is TRBV11-2 and J is TRBJ1-1, with D unclear. The CDR3 runs 14 residues. Trimming pared 7 bases from V and 4 bases from J, leaving 16 bases between. The germline V gene has CDR1 SGHAT and CDR2 FQNNGV. CDR3 loop: CASMRIGSGTEAFF. The DNA of the CDR3 is TGTGCCAGCATGCGCATAGGTTCAGGCACTGAAGCTTTCTTT.

The chain has TRBV6-5 and TRBJ2-1; TRBD2 aligns across 10 bases. CDR1 is MNHEY and CDR2 is SVGAGI in the germline V gene. The junction had 5 bases not matched to a gene; V was cut back by 6 bases and J by 3 bases. The CDR3 spans 15 residues. For the CDR3, the DNA is TGTGCCAGCAGGCAACCTAGCGGGGGCTACAATGAGCAGTTCTTC. Translation: CASRQPSGGYNEQFF.

This clone has just one count. The CDR3 region has the DNA TGCGCCAGCAGCCGTTCCACTAGCGGGGGGGACACCGGGGAGCTGTTTTTT. Amino acids: CASSRSTSGGDTGELFF. The rearrangement uses TRBV5-1 and TRBJ2-2, with TRBD2 matching 13 bases. The germline CDR1 and CDR2 sequences are SGHRS and YFSETQ. Trimming removed 4 bases from V and 3 bases from J; junction bases left unmatched: 6. The CDR3 is 17 amino acids.

The chain is built from TRBV20-1 and TRBJ1-2, with 9 bases matching TRBD1. The CDR3 spans 14 residues. Germline values: CDR1 DFQATT, CDR2 SNEGSKA (reference sequence). J lost 6 bases, V lost 3 bases, and 8 bases had no gene match. In DNA, the CDR3 is TGCAGTGCTAGTCCGACAGGGGGAATCGATGGCTACACCTTC. Its protein is CSASPTGGIDGYTF.

V gene TRBV7-2 combines with J gene TRBJ1-1; a weak D match, TRBD1 (5 bases). V shed 3 bases and J shed 5 bases, with 7 bases lying between them. The CDR3 contains 12 residues. CDR1 and CDR2 (germline): SGHTA, FQGNSA. CDR3 residues: CASSFRATEAFF. For the CDR3, the DNA is TGTGCCAGCAGCTTCAGGGCGACTGAAGCTTTCTTT. The whole variable domain, remainder taken from reference TRBV7-2 and TRBJ1-1, is GAGVSQSPSNKVTEKGKDVELRCDPISGHTALYWYRQSLGQGLEFLIYFQGNSAPDKSGLPSDRFSAERTGGSVSTLTIQRTQQEDSAVYLCASSFRATEAFFGQGTRLTVV.

The V call is TRBV7-6, the J call TRBJ2-2; D is perhaps TRBD1 (6 bases). V was cut by 1 base and J by 0 bases, with 12 bases left in between. There are 17 residues in the CDR3. In germline, CDR1 is SGHVS, CDR2 FNYEAQ. This CDR3 is CASSLGAGQPNTGELFF. The CDR3 DNA is TGTGCCAGCAGCTTAGGAGCCGGACAGCCGAACACCGGGGAGCTGTTTTTT.

This chain uses TRBV7-2 with TRBJ1-1; possible D gene TRBD1, 6 bases. V was pared by 5 bases and J by 5 bases, with 18 bases between. The CDR3 is made up of 15 amino acids. Per germline, CDR1 SGHTA and CDR2 FQGNSA. In DNA form, the CDR3 reads TGTGCCAGCAGCCAAGCCAGGGGATTGCGAACTGAAGCTTTCTTT. As protein: CASSQARGLRTEAFF.

The chain carries TRBV7-9 and TRBJ1-5; TRBD1 agrees at 11 bases. The germline V gene encodes CDR1 SEHNR and CDR2 FQNEAQ (reference sequence). J gave up 6 bases and V 1 base, and 5 bases lay outside the gene matches. The CDR3 runs 16 residues. The CDR3 reads CASSLELGQGGQPQHF. CDR3 sequence (DNA): TGTGCCAGCAGCTTAGAGTTGGGACAGGGGGGTCAGCCCCAGCATTTT.

The rearrangement joins TRBV4-3 to TRBJ2-1; D perhaps matches TRBD2 (5 bases). CDR3 length: 13 amino acids. The V gene lost 5 bases and the J gene lost 4 bases, with 9 bases spanning the gap. From germline, CDR1 is LGHNA and CDR2 YSLEER. CDR3: CASSAGSYNEQFF. Here the CDR3 DNA reads TGCGCCAGCAGCGCGGGCTCATACAATGAGCAGTTCTTC.

This chain joins TRBV7-9 and TRBJ2-1; the D gene is possibly TRBD2 (7 bases). Germline V gene lookup returns CDR1 SEHNR and CDR2 FQNEAQ (reference sequence). The CDR3 sequence is 15 residues long. Trimming shortened V by 7 bases and J by 6 bases, and 19 bases separated the two germline ends. The CDR3 DNA follows: TGTGCCAGCACCATACCGGCGGGGGCCATCAATGAGCAGTTCTTC. Protein product: CASTIPAGAINEQFF. The full variable domain, its missing parts supplied by reference TRBV7-9 and TRBJ2-1, is DTGVSQNPRHKITKRGQNVTFRCDPISEHNRLYWYRQTLGQGPEFLTYFQNEAQLEKSRLLSDRFSAERPKGSFSTLEIQRTEQGDSAMYLCASTIPAGAINEQFFGPGTRLTVL.

The chain employs TRBV30 and TRBJ1-1; TRBD1 might be the D (6 bases). The CDR3 has 15 amino acids. V lost 2 bases to trimming and J lost 3 bases, with 16 bases between them. CDR1 and CDR2 from the germline V gene are GTSNPN and SVGIG (reference sequence). The CDR3 loop is CAWSRPEDSYTEAFF. The CDR3 DNA is TGTGCCTGGAGTAGACCTGAGGACAGCTACACTGAAGCTTTCTTT.

The CDR3 loop is CASSGQINEKLFF. CDR3 in DNA: TGTGCCAGCAGTGGGCAAATTAATGAAAAACTGTTTTTT. The V and J genes are TRBV12-3 or TRBV12-4 and TRBJ1-4; D unresolved. This CDR3 has 13 residues. V was pared by 5 bases and J by 4 bases, with 8 bases between.

The V and J genes are TRBV30 and TRBJ1-5, with D possibly matching TRBD1 (5 bases). Per the germline V gene, CDR1 is GTSNPN and CDR2 is SVGIG (reference sequence). CDR3 length equals 14 residues. V was shortened by 4 bases and J by 6 bases, with 16 bases between the two germline ends. This CDR3 reads CAWKGMGGSQPQHF. DNA for the CDR3: TGTGCCTGGAAAGGAATGGGGGGATCTCAGCCCCAGCATTTT.

J is TRBJ2-3 and V is TRBV29-1; no definite D call. Germline loops: CDR1 SQVTM, CDR2 ANQGSEA. V was cut by 5 bases and J by 4 bases, with 4 bases left in between. This CDR3 contains 10 residues. The CDR3, as DNA: TGCAGCGTTTACTCAGATACGCAGTATTTT. Amino acid sequence: CSVYSDTQYF.

J is TRBJ1-2 and V is TRBV7-9, with D possibly matching TRBD1 (5 bases). V lost 6 bases to trimming and J lost 4 bases, with 12 bases between them. Germline CDR1 SEHNR, CDR2 FQNEAQ (reference sequence). The CDR3 consists of 13 residues. The CDR3 protein is CASRPDMPYGYTF. CDR3 DNA sequence: TGTGCCAGCAGGCCGGACATGCCCTATGGCTACACCTTC. The variable domain in full, with the rest retrieved from reference TRBV7-9 and TRBJ1-2, is DTGVSQNPRHKITKRGQNVTFRCDPISEHNRLYWYRQTLGQGPEFLTYFQNEAQLEKSRLLSDRFSAERPKGSFSTLEIQRTEQGDSAMYLCASRPDMPYGYTFGSGTRLTVV.

The chain uses TRBV12-3 or TRBV12-4 and TRBJ1-1, with TRBD1 as a possible D gene (5 bases). V shed 4 bases and J shed 1 base, with 7 bases lying between them. The CDR3 length is 13 residues. The chain's CDR3 is CASSYTGNTEAFF. DNA of the CDR3: TGTGCCAGCAGTTACACAGGGAACACTGAAGCTTTCTTT.

V usage is TRBV3-1 (or the pseudogene TRBV3-2) and J usage is TRBJ2-7, with TRBD2 as a possible D gene (6 bases). V shed 4 bases and J shed 4 bases, with 14 bases lying between them. This CDR3 region has 14 residues. Germline V lookup: CDR1 LGHDT, CDR2 YNNKEL (reference sequence). CDR3 loop: CASSPTTSSYEQYF. CDR3 bases: TGTGCCAGCAGCCCAACGACTAGTAGTTACGAGCAGTACTTC.